This T cell receptor beta chain was found in a study of T cells in Graves' hyperthyroidism and ophthalmopathy. RNA transcripts served as the template for amplifying TCR beta CDR3 regions. The study used the HTBI primer set for a first-round RT-PCR of the TCR CDR3. TCRdb reprocessed the multiplex PCR reads via MiXCR and lists one record per CDR3 protein. The repertoire holds a few hundred thousand distinct CDR3 sequences, with about 20% as singletons. No ophthalmopathy progression within 18 months constituted stable Graves' hyperthyroidism. Each patient was aged 18 to 65 and had newly diagnosed hyperthyroidism of under 2 months' duration. Out of over 9 ml of fresh peripheral blood came the PBMCs. Details on this clonotype: With a much larger clone just one base away, this may be a read error.

The CDR3 consists of 15 residues. The germline V gene has CDR1 SGHVS and CDR2 FQNEAQ. The V gene lost 1 base and the J gene lost 3 bases, with 13 bases spanning the gap. The V and J genes are TRBV7-8 and TRBJ2-7; no definite D call. Specimen: blood. The sequence came from a woman aged 45-59 years with Graves' hyperthyroidism. CDR3 in DNA: TGTGCCAGCAGCTTAGTAGTGGGTTTACTCTACGAGCAGTACTTC. Its translation: CASSLVVGLLYEQYF.